The rows below give T cell receptor beta chains drawn from one sample of a study of cytomegalovirus exposure and HLA in healthy donors. TCRdb's table, derived via immunoSEQ multiplex PCR, lists solely in-frame clones and lacks some. This table has 150,000 or so clones, approximately 72% appearing once. The sample consisted of PBMCs. These receptors all stem from a man aged 18 to 35 in good health and CMV-seronegative. Each CDR3 is given with its conserved first and last residue. A D gene is named only where the DNA matches it firmly. The listing skips clone size in some rows; elsewhere it reads once, few, many or a size class.

j_call	v_call	d_call	clone_size	cdr3_nt	cdr3_aa
TRBJ2-2	TRBV9	NA	NA	TGTGCCAGCAGCGCACAGGGAGGGCTATATGGCGGGGAGCTGTTTTTT	CASSAQGGLYGGELFF
TRBJ1-2	TRBV7-2	TRBD1	NA	TGTGCCAGCAGCCTCGACAGGGTCAATGGCTACACCTTC	CASSLDRVNGYTF
TRBJ2-2	TRBV5-1	NA	NA	TGCGCCAGCAGACGGGGGGCGGGCACCGGGGAGCTGTTTTTT	CASRRGAGTGELFF
TRBJ1-5	TRBV6-1	NA	NA	TGTGCCAGCAGCGGGAATCAGCCCCAGCATTTT	CASSGNQPQHF
TRBJ2-7	TRBV2	NA	NA	TGTGCCAGCAGTGAGGTAGGGGCTTTTGGGGAGCAGTACTTC	CASSEVGAFGEQYF
TRBJ2-4	TRBV2	NA	NA	TGTGCCAGCAGTGCAGAAAACATTCAGTACTTC	CASSAENIQYF
TRBJ2-2	TRBV19	TRBD2	NA	TGTGCCAGTAGTATAAGATCGGCTAGCGGGGGAGTCGGGGAGCTGTTTTTT	CASSIRSASGGVGELFF
TRBJ1-3	TRBV19	NA	NA	TGTGCCAGTAGCTACGGCTCTGGAAACACCATATATTTT	CASSYGSGNTIYF
TRBJ1-4	TRBV2	TRBD1	NA	TGTGCCAGCAGTCGTTTAAGGGGACAGGGTAATGAAAAACTGTTTTTT	CASSRLRGQGNEKLFF
TRBJ2-7	TRBV6-5	NA	NA	TGTGCCAGCACCCCATCAGGGGCAGGCGAGCAGTACTTC	CASTPSGAGEQYF
TRBJ1-3	TRBV7-6	TRBD1	NA	TGTGCCAGCAGCCTAACAATCGAGGGGGCCTCTGGAAACACCATATATTTT	CASSLTIEGASGNTIYF
TRBJ2-5	TRBV7-8	TRBD1	NA	TGTGCCAGCAGCTCGGACAGGGAAGAGACCCAGTACTTC	CASSSDREETQYF
TRBJ2-1	TRBV7-6	TRBD2	NA	TGTGCCAGCAGCTCACTAGCGGGGGTATCTTACAATGAGCAGTTCTTC	CASSSLAGVSYNEQFF
TRBJ2-4	TRBV6-1	NA	NA	TGTGCCAGCATTGAACATGGCTACATTCAGTACTTC	CASIEHGYIQYF
TRBJ1-5	TRBV27	NA	NA	TGTGCCAGCAGTATCGACAAGAATAGCAATCAGCCCCAGCATTTT	CASSIDKNSNQPQHF
TRBJ2-1	TRBV7-2	NA	few	TGTGCCAGCAGCTTAATTCTTACCGGGAGCGTACTGTATGAGCAGTTCTTC	CASSLILTGSVLYEQFF
TRBJ2-2	TRBV6-1	TRBD1	NA	TGTGCCAGCAGTGAACGTTCACAGGGGGCTGTCGGGGAGCTGTTTTTT	CASSERSQGAVGELFF
TRBJ2-2	TRBV28	TRBD1	once	TGTGCCAGCAGCTGGACAGGGAGCACCGGGGAGCTGTTTTTT	CASSWTGSTGELFF
TRBJ1-2	TRBV19	TRBD1	few	TGTGCCAGTAGTGTATTGACAGGGTTCAGCTACACCTTC	CASSVLTGFSYTF
TRBJ2-4	TRBV18	TRBD1	NA	TGTGCCAGCTCACCACGGGTGGGACAGGACATTCAGTACTTC	CASSPRVGQDIQYF
TRBJ1-3	TRBV6-1	TRBD1	once	TGTGCCAGCAGTGCGACACAGGGGGCGGGAAACACCATATATTTT	CASSATQGAGNTIYF
TRBJ2-1	TRBV7-2	NA	NA	TGTGCCAGCAGCTTCTTGACAGGCCTCAATGAGCAGTTCTTC	CASSFLTGLNEQFF
TRBJ2-1	TRBV30	NA	NA	TGTGCCTGGAGTGAGGACGGCGGGCCTTACAATGAGCAGTTCTTC	CAWSEDGGPYNEQFF
TRBJ2-1	TRBV15	NA	NA	TGTGCCACCAGCACGCGGGGAGGGGGGGCCGCATCCTCTATGATCAATGAGCAGTTCTTC	CATSTRGGGAASSMINEQFF
TRBJ2-1	TRBV5-6	TRBD1	NA	TGTGCCAGCAGCTCCTTGACAGGGCTAAGCTCCTACAATGAGCAGTTCTTC	CASSSLTGLSSYNEQFF
TRBJ2-3	TRBV9	TRBD2	once	TGTGCCAGCAGCGCTGGACTAGCGGGGGGGCTTGCCACAGATACGCAGTATTTT	CASSAGLAGGLATDTQYF
TRBJ2-4	TRBV4-2	TRBD2	NA	TGTGCCAGCAGCCAAGATGGAGCTAGCGGGGGCCCTAACAGTCAGTACTTC	CASSQDGASGGPNSQYF
TRBJ1-5	TRBV19	TRBD1	NA	TGTGCCAGTAGTCCCGACAGGGCTTTCAATCAGCCCCAGCATTTT	CASSPDRAFNQPQHF
TRBJ2-1	TRBV5-3	NA	once	TGTGCCAGAAGCCGCAGGTTTACATTCTACAATGAGCAGTTCTTC	CARSRRFTFYNEQFF
TRBJ1-6	TRBV27	TRBD1	NA	TGTGCCAGCAGTTTCGGGCAGGGGGCTGCTTCACCCCTCCACTTT	CASSFGQGAASPLHF
TRBJ1-2	TRBV29-1	NA	NA	TGCAGCGTTGTCGATCAGGGGAGAAATGGCTACACCTTC	CSVVDQGRNGYTF
TRBJ1-5	TRBV4-2	TRBD1	NA	TGTGCCAGCAGCCAAGACTTCAGACAGGGAGGTCAGCCCCAGCATTTT	CASSQDFRQGGQPQHF
TRBJ1-6	TRBV6-6	NA	NA	TGTGCCAGCAGTCCCCCAGAAAGCTCCTATAATTCACCCCTCCACTTT	CASSPPESSYNSPLHF
TRBJ1-6	TRBV19	TRBD1	NA	TGTGCCAGTAGTCCCCCAGTGGGACAGGCCTATAATTCACCCCTCCACTTT	CASSPPVGQAYNSPLHF
TRBJ1-5	TRBV2	NA	NA	TGTGCCAGCCAGAGGACTGTGGATCAGCCCCAGCATTTT	CASQRTVDQPQHF
TRBJ2-3	TRBV25-1	TRBD1	NA	TGTGCCTTCGCGCCTGGGGACAGCCCAGATACGCAGTATTTT	CAFAPGDSPDTQYF
TRBJ1-1	TRBV28	TRBD1	NA	TGTGCCAGCAGTTCCCTGGGACAGAAGAACACTGAAGCTTTCTTT	CASSSLGQKNTEAFF
TRBJ1-5	TRBV5-6	NA	NA	TGTGCCAGCAGCTTGGGAGCCTATAGCAATCAGCCCCAGCATTTT	CASSLGAYSNQPQHF